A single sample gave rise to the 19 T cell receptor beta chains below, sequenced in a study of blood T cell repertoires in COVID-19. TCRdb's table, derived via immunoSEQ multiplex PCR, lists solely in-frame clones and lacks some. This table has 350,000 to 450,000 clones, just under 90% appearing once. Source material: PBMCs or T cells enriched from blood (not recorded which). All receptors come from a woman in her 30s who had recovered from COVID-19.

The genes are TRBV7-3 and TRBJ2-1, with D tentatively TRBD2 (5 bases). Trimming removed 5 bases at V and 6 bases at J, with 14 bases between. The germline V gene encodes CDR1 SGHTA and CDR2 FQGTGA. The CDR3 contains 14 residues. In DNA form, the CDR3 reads TGTGCCAGCAGCGGAGAAGCGGCATTCAATGAGCAGTTCTTC. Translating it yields CASSGEAAFNEQFF. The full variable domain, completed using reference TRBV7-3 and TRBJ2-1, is GAGVSQTPSNKVTEKGKYVELRCDPISGHTALYWYRQSLGQGPEFLIYFQGTGAADDSGLPNDRFFAVRPEGSVSTLKIQRTERGDSAVYLCASSGEAAFNEQFFGPGTRLTVL.

The CDR3 DNA reads TGTGCCAGCTCACCGGGACTAGCACGAGGCGGGGAGCTGTTTTTT. Its translation is CASSPGLARGGELFF. The J gene is TRBJ2-2, the V gene TRBV18; 9 bases align to TRBD2. V shed 3 bases and J 7 bases; nucleotides not matched to a gene: 6. Germline V gives CDR1 KGHSH, CDR2 LQKENI. This CDR3 is 15 amino acids long.

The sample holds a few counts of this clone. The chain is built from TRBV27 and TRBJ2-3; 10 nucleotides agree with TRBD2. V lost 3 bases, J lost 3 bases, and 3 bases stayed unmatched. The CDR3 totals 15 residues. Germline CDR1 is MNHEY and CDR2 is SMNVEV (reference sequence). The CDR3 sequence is CASSFPSGGTDTQYF. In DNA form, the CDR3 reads TGTGCCAGCAGTTTTCCTAGCGGGGGAACAGATACGCAGTATTTT.

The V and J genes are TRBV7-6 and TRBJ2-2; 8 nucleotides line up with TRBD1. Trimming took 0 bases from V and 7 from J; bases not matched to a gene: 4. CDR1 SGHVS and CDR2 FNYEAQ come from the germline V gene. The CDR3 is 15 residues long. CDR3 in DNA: TGTGCCAGCAGCTTAGCTGGGACAGGAGACGGGGAGCTGTTTTTT. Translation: CASSLAGTGDGELFF.

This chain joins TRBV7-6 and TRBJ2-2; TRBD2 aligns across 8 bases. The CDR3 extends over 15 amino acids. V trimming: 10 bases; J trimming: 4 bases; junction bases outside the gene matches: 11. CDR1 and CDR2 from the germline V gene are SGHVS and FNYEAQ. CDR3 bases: TGTGCCACCACGCTAGCGGGTTACCGCACCGGGGAGCTGTTTTTT. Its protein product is CATTLAGYRTGELFF.

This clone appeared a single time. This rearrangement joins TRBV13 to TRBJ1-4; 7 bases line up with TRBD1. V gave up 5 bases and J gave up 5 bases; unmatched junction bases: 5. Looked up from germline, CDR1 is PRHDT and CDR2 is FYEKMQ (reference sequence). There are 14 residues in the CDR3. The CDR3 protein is CASSLDRANEKLFF. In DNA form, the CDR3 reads TGTGCCAGCAGCCTAGACAGGGCCAATGAAAAACTGTTTTTT.

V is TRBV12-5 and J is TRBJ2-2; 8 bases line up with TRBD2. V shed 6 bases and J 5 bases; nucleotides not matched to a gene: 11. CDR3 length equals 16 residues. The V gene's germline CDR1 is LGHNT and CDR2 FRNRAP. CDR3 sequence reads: CASGPRERERTGELFF. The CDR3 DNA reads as TGTGCTAGTGGCCCCCGGGAGCGGGAGCGAACCGGGGAGCTGTTTTTT.

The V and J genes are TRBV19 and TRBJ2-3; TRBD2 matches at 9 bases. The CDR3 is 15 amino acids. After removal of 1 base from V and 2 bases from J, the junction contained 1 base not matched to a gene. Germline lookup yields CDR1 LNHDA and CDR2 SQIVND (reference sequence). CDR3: CASSIGGRDTDTQYF. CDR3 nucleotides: TGTGCCAGTAGTATAGGCGGGAGGGACACAGATACGCAGTATTTT.

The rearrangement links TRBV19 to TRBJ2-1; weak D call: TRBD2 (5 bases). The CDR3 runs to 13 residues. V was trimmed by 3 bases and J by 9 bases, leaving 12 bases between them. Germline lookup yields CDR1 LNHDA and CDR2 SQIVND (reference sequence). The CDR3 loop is CASSISRGTEQFF. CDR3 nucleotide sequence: TGTGCCAGTAGTATCTCTCGGGGAACTGAGCAGTTCTTC.

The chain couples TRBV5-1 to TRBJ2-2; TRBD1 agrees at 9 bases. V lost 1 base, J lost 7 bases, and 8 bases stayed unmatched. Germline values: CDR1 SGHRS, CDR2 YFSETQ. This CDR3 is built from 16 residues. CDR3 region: CASSLYATGGGGELFF. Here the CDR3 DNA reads TGCGCCAGCAGCTTGTATGCGACAGGGGGAGGCGGGGAGCTGTTTTTT.

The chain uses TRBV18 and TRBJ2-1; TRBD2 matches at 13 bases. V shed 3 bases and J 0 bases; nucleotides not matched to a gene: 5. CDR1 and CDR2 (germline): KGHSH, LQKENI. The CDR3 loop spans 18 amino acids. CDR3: CASSPGLAGAASYNEQFF. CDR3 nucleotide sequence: TGTGCCAGCTCACCCGGACTAGCGGGAGCGGCCTCCTACAATGAGCAGTTCTTC.

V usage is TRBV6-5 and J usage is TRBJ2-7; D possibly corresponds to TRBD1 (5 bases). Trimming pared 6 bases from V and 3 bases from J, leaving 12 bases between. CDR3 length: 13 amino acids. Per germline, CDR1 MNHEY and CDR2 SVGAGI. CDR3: CASRTTTGYEQYF. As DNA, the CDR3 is TGTGCCAGCAGAACAACTACAGGCTACGAGCAGTACTTC.

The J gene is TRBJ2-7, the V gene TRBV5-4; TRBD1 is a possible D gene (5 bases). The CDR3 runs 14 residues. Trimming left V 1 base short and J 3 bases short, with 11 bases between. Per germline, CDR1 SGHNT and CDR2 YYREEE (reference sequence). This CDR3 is CASSLRAGNYEQYF. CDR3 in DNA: TGTGCCAGCAGCTTGAGGGCAGGGAACTACGAGCAGTACTTC.

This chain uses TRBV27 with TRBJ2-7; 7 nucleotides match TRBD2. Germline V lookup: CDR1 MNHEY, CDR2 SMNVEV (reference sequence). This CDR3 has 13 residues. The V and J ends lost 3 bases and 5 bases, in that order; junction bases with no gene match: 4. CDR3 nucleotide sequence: TGTGCCAGCAGTTTCCGGGGGGTGGACGAGCAGTACTTC. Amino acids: CASSFRGVDEQYF.

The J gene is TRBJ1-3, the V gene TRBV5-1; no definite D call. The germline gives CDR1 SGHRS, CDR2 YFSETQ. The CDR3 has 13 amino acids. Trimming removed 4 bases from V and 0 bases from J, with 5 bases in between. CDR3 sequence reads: CASSPGSGNTIYF. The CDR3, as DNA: TGCGCCAGCAGCCCAGGCTCTGGAAACACCATATATTTT.

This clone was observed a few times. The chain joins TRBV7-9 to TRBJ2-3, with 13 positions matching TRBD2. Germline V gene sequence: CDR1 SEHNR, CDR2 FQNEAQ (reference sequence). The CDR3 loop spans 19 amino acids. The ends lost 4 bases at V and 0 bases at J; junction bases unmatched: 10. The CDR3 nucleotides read TGTGCCAGCAGCTCTAGGGTGACTAGCGGGAGGAAGAGCACAGATACGCAGTATTTT. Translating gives CASSSRVTSGRKSTDTQYF.

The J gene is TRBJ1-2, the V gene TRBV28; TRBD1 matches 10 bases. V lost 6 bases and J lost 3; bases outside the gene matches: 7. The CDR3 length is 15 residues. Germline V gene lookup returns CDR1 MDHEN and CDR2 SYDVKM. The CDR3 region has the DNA TGTGCCAGCAGCACCCGACAGGGGGCCGACTATGGCTACACCTTC. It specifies CASSTRQGADYGYTF.

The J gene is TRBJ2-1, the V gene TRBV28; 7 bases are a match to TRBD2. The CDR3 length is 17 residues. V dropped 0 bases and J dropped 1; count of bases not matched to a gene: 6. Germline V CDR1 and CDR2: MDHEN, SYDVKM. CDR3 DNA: TGTGCCAGCAGTTTATGGGGAGGACTAGGATCCTACAATGAGCAGTTCTTC. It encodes CASSLWGGLGSYNEQFF.

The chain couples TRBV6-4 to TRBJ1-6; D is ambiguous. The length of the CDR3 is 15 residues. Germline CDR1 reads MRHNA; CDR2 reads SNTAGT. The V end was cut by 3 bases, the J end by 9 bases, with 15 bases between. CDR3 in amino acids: CASSEEVHRSSPLHF. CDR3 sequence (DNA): TGTGCCAGCAGTGAGGAGGTCCACCGGAGTTCACCCCTCCACTTT.